The clone carrying this TCR beta chain was seen many times. Both RNA and DNA were isolated together from about 20-30 mg of bulk tissue that had not been sorted. The data were taken from a study of tumor-infiltrating lymphocytes in primary liver carcinoma. With a constant-region primer, TCR beta cDNA was made from approximately 500 ng of total RNA. Three nested multiplex PCR rounds, a slightly modified ARM-PCR method, built the TCR beta libraries. PCR rounds one and two used TRBV1-TRBV30 forward primers with a C-beta reverse primer for approximately 10 cycles each. One entry per CDR3 protein, called by TCRdb with MiXCR from the multiplex PCR reads. Here the sample spans just under 45,000 distinct CDR3 sequences, about three quarters being singletons. V lost 6 bases, J lost 4 bases, and 8 bases stayed unmatched. The CDR3 is 14 residues long. From germline, CDR1 is DFQATT and CDR2 SNEGSKA (reference sequence).

The origin of this receptor is a man aged 35 to 55 with primary liver carcinoma and hepatitis B virus infection. The V gene is TRBV20-1, the J gene TRBJ2-1; 8 bases fit TRBD1. What was sequenced was liver tumor tissue from sampling region 2. Subset reported: tumor region T2, inferior pole. DNA of the CDR3: TGCAGTGCCAGGGGGCAGGGAGATTACAATGAGCAGTTCTTC. This sequence encodes CSARGQGDYNEQFF.